The next 14 T cell receptor beta chains were all read from a single sample in a study of T-cell reconstitution after alpha-beta-depleted transplantation in children. The authors prepared the TCRbeta library with unique molecular identifiers. Each CDR3 protein is one row after TCRdb ran MiXCR on the PCR reads. The table has around 200,000 distinct CDR3 sequences, roughly 18% seen once. This specimen consisted of PBMCs, mostly from graft donor cells, obtained 360 days after TCRalphabeta/CD19-depleted stem cell transplant. Every receptor here comes from a male patient between 2 and 10 years old who had a stem cell transplant for acute lymphoblastic leukemia, so the T cells may come from the graft donor.

The genes are TRBV12-3 or TRBV12-4 and TRBJ2-1, with 8 bases fitting TRBD2. The CDR3 consists of 15 residues. The junction had 11 bases not matched to a gene; V was cut back by 8 bases and J by 5 bases. The CDR3 region is CASGLTGGPNNEQFF. In DNA form, the CDR3 reads TGTGCCAGCGGGCTTACGGGAGGGCCGAACAATGAGCAGTTCTTC.

This chain links TRBV9 with TRBJ2-7, with TRBD1 matching over 9 bases. Germline V gives CDR1 SGDLS, CDR2 YYNGEE. With 3 bases clipped from V and 10 bases from J, the junction kept 11 bases outside the gene matches. The CDR3 totals 14 residues. The CDR3 region has the DNA TGTGCCAGCAGCGGTGCCGGGACAGGGTTTTCCCAGTACTTC. Protein sequence: CASSGAGTGFSQYF.

The rearrangement joins TRBV12-3 or TRBV12-4 to TRBJ1-5; 9 bases agree with TRBD1. The length of the CDR3 is 16 residues. After removal of 1 base from V and 3 bases from J, the junction contained 4 bases not matched to a gene. CDR3: CASSLETGGPNQPQHF. The CDR3 coding sequence is TGTGCCAGCAGTTTAGAGACAGGGGGACCCAATCAGCCCCAGCATTTT.

This clonotype turned up a few times. The rearrangement uses TRBV5-1 and TRBJ2-1; possibly TRBD2 for D (5 bases). V lost 0 bases and J 3 bases, leaving 7 bases between the germline ends. Germline CDR1 SGHRS, CDR2 YFSETQ. CDR3 length: 14 amino acids. This chain's CDR3 is CASSLEAGYNEQFF. Written as DNA, the CDR3 is TGCGCCAGCAGCTTGGAGGCGGGCTACAATGAGCAGTTCTTC. Full variable domain (rest looked up from reference TRBV5-1 and TRBJ2-1): KAGVTQTPRYLIKTRGQQVTLSCSPISGHRSVSWYQQTPGQGLQFLFEYFSETQRNKGNFPGRFSGRQFSNSRSEMNVSTLELGDSALYLCASSLEAGYNEQFFGPGTRLTVL.

This clonotype was observed a few times. This chain's CDR3 is CASSFSPSYTDTQYF. The CDR3 region has the DNA TGTGCCAGCAGCTTTTCCCCTTCTTATACAGATACGCAGTATTTT. This chain links TRBV7-6 with TRBJ2-3; D not resolved. There are 15 residues in the CDR3. CDR1 and CDR2 from the germline V gene are SGHVS and FNYEAQ. V was trimmed by 3 bases and J by 3 bases, leaving 13 bases between them.

The chain uses TRBV6-5 and TRBJ2-7; 8 nucleotides match TRBD1. The V segment lost 10 bases and the J segment 1 base; nucleotides outside the gene matches: 3. The CDR3 consists of 12 residues. The germline gives CDR1 MNHEY, CDR2 SVGAGI. Here the CDR3 reads CATGTGSYEQYF. As DNA, the CDR3 is TGTGCCACCGGGACAGGATCCTACGAGCAGTACTTC.

This clonotype was seen only a few times. The J gene is TRBJ2-5, the V gene TRBV11-2, with 8 bases lining up with TRBD2. The CDR3 runs to 15 residues. The V gene end was trimmed by 5 bases and the J gene end by 3 bases; junction bases not matched to a gene: 8. Germline V gene lookup returns CDR1 SGHAT and CDR2 FQNNGV. DNA for the CDR3: TGTGCCAGCAGCAAGGGACTAGGGATTGAAGAGACCCAGTACTTC. Amino acids: CASSKGLGIEETQYF.

V and J are TRBV4-2 and TRBJ2-7; D gene uncertain. This CDR3 spans 17 amino acids. The ends were cut back, 4 bases at V and 2 bases at J, with 21 bases in the middle. Germline CDR1 and CDR2: LGHNA and YNFKEQ. The CDR3 is CASSPGRPSRKAYEQYF. The DNA for the CDR3 is TGTGCCAGCAGCCCCGGGCGCCCCTCGCGAAAGGCCTACGAGCAGTACTTC.

In its sample, this clonotype was seen a few times. This chain links TRBV9 with TRBJ1-2; the match to TRBD1 covers 10 bases. CDR3 size: 15 residues. Germline assignment: CDR1 SGDLS and CDR2 YYNGEE. Trimming at V came to 2 bases and at J to 8 bases, leaving 9 bases not matched to a gene. The CDR3 DNA reads TGTGCCAGCAGCGTCAACGCCGGGACAGGGGACGGCTACACCTTC. Translated, it gives CASSVNAGTGDGYTF. The entire variable domain, with the rest obtained from reference TRBV9 and TRBJ1-2, is as follows: DSGVTQTPKHLITATGQRVTLRCSPRSGDLSVYWYQQSLDQGLQFLIQYYNGEERAKGNILERFSAQQFPDLHSELNLSSLELGDSALYFCASSVNAGTGDGYTFGSGTRLTVV.

At least ten counts were recorded for this clonotype. The chain combines TRBV30 with TRBJ1-6; tentative D call: TRBD1 (5 bases). The CDR3 length is 15 residues. Germline V gene data show CDR1 as GTSNPN and CDR2 as SVGIG (reference sequence). The V end was cut by 0 bases, the J end by 9 bases, with 15 bases between. The CDR3 bases are TGTGCCTGGAGTGTACCGGACCTAAGGGGTTCACCCCTCCACTTT. The encoded protein is CAWSVPDLRGSPLHF.

The chain uses TRBV6-6 and TRBJ1-3; no clear D gene. The V end lost 2 bases, the J end lost 8 bases, and 4 bases lay between the germline ends. Germline-derived CDR1 and CDR2 are MNHNY and SVGAGI (reference sequence). The CDR3 is made up of 11 amino acids. CDR3 nucleotide sequence: TGTGCCAGCAGTTACGGGGACACCATATATTTT. Its translation is CASSYGDTIYF.

This clonotype was detected a few times. This chain joins TRBV7-8 and TRBJ2-7, with 7 bases lining up with TRBD2. The CDR3 sequence is 14 residues long. The germline gives CDR1 SGHVS, CDR2 FQNEAQ. Losses at the gene ends were 1 base for V and 2 bases for J; bases not matched to a gene: 2. The CDR3 nucleotides are TGTGCCAGCAGCTTAGACCTAGCGGCCTACGAGCAGTACTTC. It is translated as CASSLDLAAYEQYF.

There are a few counts of this clonotype. The chain combines TRBV29-1 with TRBJ2-2; tentative D call: TRBD2 (7 bases). CDR3 size: 13 residues. Trimming cost V 6 bases and J 7 bases, with 15 bases left between them. From germline, CDR1 is SQVTM and CDR2 ANQGSEA. The CDR3 sequence is CSVGGALDGELFF. Written as DNA, the CDR3 is TGCAGCGTAGGGGGGGCTCTGGACGGGGAGCTGTTTTTT.

The CDR3 DNA reads TGTGCCAGCAGTTTACTCCCGCAGCCGGAGACCCAGTACTTC. Translating it yields CASSLLPQPETQYF. The chain uses TRBV27 and TRBJ2-5; D gene unclear. This CDR3 is built from 14 residues. Trimming took 2 bases from V and 5 from J, leaving 12 bases between them. Germline V gene lookup returns CDR1 MNHEY and CDR2 SMNVEV (reference sequence).